The entry that follows covers one T cell receptor beta chain sequence. V was trimmed by 2 bases and J by 6 bases, leaving 14 bases between them. Per the germline V gene, CDR1 is SNHLY and CDR2 is FYNNEI. This CDR3 region has 16 residues. The data are from a study of T cell changes during pregnancy in multiple sclerosis. Profiling relied on immunoSEQ multiplex PCR, and the TCRdb table lists in-frame clones only, not all of them. The data contain 55,000 to 85,000 clones, roughly 92% of them seen just once; the ten biggest clones take up roughly 2.1%. The sample was peripheral blood, taken in the second trimester of pregnancy. V usage is TRBV2 and J usage is TRBJ1-6, with a tentative D call TRBD1 (6 bases). This clonotype was sampled from a female donor with multiple sclerosis, enrolled in a pregnancy study. CDR3 in amino acids: CASSEWRLDSNSPLHF. CDR3 bases: TGTGCCAGCAGTGAATGGCGGCTGGACAGTAATTCACCCCTCCACTTT.